The source of this TCR beta chain is a study of CD8+CD57+ T cells in acquired aplastic anemia. Study in general: Sorted CD4+ and CD8+ cells yielded about 3 ug of DNA on average.

Per the germline V gene, CDR1 is MNHEY and CDR2 is SVGAGI. The CDR3 runs to 15 residues. The V gene lost 2 bases and the J gene lost 7 bases, with 18 bases spanning the gap. As for this clonotype: Its cognate antigen is unknown.

The study's findings and limits: Patients shared just under 30 CD8+ CDR3 sequences with controls.

TCR beta VDJ combinations and CDR3 sequences were profiled from genomic DNA. TCRdb ran MiXCR on the reads and lists one entry per CDR3 protein. This repertoire shows tens of thousands of distinct CDR3 sequences, roughly two thirds found once; its top ten account for about four fifths. In patients chosen for sequencing, flow cytometry had shown CD8+CD57+ cell expansion. Blood samples were obtained from patients who had received no prior therapy. Material: sorted CD4+, CD8+, or CD8+CD57+ T cells (not recorded which) from PBMCs. The clonotype comes from a human donor with aplastic anemia. The chain links TRBV6-5 to TRBJ2-7, with D perhaps TRBD2 (5 bases). This CDR3 reads CASSYTLSGPEEQYF. In DNA form, the CDR3 reads TGTGCCAGCAGTTACACCTTGAGCGGACCGGAAGAGCAGTACTTC.